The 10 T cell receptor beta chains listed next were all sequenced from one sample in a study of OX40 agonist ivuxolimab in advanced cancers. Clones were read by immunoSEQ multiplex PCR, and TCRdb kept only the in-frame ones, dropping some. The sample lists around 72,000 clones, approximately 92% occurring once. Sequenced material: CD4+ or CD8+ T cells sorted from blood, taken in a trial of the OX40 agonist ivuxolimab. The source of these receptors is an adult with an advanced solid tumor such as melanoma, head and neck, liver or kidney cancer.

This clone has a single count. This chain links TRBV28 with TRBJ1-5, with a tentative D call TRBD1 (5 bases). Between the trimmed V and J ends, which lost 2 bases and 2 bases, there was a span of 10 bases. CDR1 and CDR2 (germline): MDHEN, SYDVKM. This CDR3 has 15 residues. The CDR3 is CASSLRGGGNQPQHF. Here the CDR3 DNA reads TGTGCCAGCAGTTTACGGGGAGGGGGCAATCAGCCCCAGCATTTT.

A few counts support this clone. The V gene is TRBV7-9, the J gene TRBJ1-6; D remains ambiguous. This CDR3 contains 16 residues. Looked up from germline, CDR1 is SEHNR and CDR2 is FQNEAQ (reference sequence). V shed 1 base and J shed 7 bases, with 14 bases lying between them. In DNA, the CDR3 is TGTGCCAGCAGCTTAGGTGTAGGCGGGATCAATTCACCCCTCCACTTT. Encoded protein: CASSLGVGGINSPLHF.

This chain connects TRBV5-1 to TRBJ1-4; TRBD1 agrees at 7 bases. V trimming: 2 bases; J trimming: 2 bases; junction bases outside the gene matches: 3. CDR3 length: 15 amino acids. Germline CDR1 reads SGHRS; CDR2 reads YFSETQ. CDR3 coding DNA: TGCGCCAGCAGCTTTGGGGACAGCACTAATGAAAAACTGTTTTTT. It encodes CASSFGDSTNEKLFF.

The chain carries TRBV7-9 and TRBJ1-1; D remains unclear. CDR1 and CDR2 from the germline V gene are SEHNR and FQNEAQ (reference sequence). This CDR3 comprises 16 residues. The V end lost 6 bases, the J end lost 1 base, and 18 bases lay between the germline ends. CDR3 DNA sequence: TGTGCCAGCAGACCAATCTTCAGGCGGGGGAACACTGAAGCTTTCTTT. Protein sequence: CASRPIFRRGNTEAFF.

For the CDR3, the DNA is TGTGCCAGCAGCCCCGTTTCGACCCACTACTACGAGCAGTACTTC. Amino acids: CASSPVSTHYYEQYF. The chain combines TRBV28 with TRBJ2-7; no clear D. Germline CDR1 is MDHEN and CDR2 is SYDVKM. The CDR3 sequence is 15 residues long. V lost 6 bases and J 3 bases, leaving 18 bases between the germline ends.

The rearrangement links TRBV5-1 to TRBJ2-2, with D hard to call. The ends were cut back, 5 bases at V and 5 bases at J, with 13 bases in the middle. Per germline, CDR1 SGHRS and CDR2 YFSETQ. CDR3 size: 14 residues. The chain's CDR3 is CASRPPVRTGELFF. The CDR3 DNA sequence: TGCGCCAGCAGGCCCCCCGTTCGGACCGGGGAGCTGTTTTTT.

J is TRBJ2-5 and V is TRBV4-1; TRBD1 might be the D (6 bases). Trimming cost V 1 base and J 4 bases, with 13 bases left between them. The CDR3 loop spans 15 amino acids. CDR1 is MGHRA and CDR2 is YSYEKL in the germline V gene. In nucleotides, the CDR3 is TGCGCCAGCAGCCAAGTGCCCAGGGGAGCAGAGACCCAGTACTTC. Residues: CASSQVPRGAETQYF.

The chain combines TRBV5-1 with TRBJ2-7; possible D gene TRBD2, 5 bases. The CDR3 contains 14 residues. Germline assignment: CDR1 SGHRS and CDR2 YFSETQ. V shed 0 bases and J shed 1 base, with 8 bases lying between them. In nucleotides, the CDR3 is TGCGCCAGCAGCTTGGAGAGGGAATCCTACGAGCAGTACTTC. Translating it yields CASSLERESYEQYF.

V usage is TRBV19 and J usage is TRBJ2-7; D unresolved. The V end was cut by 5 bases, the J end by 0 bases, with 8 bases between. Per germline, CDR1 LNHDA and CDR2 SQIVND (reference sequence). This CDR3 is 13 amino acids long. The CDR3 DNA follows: TGTGCCAGTAGTCCCATAGGCTCCTACGAGCAGTACTTC. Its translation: CASSPIGSYEQYF.

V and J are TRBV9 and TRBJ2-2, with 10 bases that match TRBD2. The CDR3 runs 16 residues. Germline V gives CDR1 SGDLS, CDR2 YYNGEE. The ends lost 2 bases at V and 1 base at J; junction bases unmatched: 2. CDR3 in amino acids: CASSVGLAENTGELFF. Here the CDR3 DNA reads TGTGCCAGCAGCGTCGGACTAGCGGAGAACACCGGGGAGCTGTTTTTT.